This T cell receptor (beta chain) was captured in a study of cytomegalovirus exposure and HLA in healthy donors. General study findings and limits: Presence/absence analyses treated sequencing depth as roughly uniform across donors. Beyond CMV serostatus, there was no information to go on about immune exposure. Fewer N-insertions than the roughly 670-donor mean were reportedly shown by an Asian-associated ancestry cluster in a later analysis.

Remarks on this clone: Its specificity is not known.

PCR was performed using 60 Vbeta and 13 Jbeta primers. Libraries were prepared by immunoSEQ multiplex PCR; TCRdb keeps only in-frame clonotypes and omits some of them. The table shows about 65,000 clones, with approximately 80% occurring only once. Sequencing was performed on PBMCs. This clonotype originated in a girl under 18 in good health and CMV-seropositive.

CDR3 residues: CASSLGGLANYGYTF. For the CDR3, the DNA is TGTGCCAGCAGTCTAGGGGGCTTAGCTAACTATGGCTACACCTTC. This chain uses TRBV28 with TRBJ1-2; 7 bases line up with TRBD1. This CDR3 has 15 amino acids. Losses at the gene ends were 5 bases for V and 0 bases for J; bases not matched to a gene: 6. Germline CDR1 is MDHEN and CDR2 is SYDVKM.